What follows is one T cell receptor beta chain and its context. This clone's antigen is unknown. Base-call qualities are not available, and no considerably larger clone is one nucleotide away. This specimen belongs to a study of T cells after yellow fever vaccination (dated by TCRdb to about 2019). The study in broad terms: Libraries from fractions with low cell numbers were prepared with the SMART-Seq v4 Ultra Low Input RNA kit. Bulk TCR alpha and beta repertoires were sequenced longitudinally to track T-cell clones before and after primary and booster YFV17D yellow fever vaccination. The cohort comprised two healthy male donors, one aged 18 to 30 and one aged 30 to 40 years. Blood was collected at multiple timepoints before and after primary and secondary immunization, and bulk PBMC replicates and cell subsets were isolated.

What the work shows at the level of the full study, not this receptor alone: A small share of clonotypes occurred in both CD4 and CD8 compartments, likely arising from convergent recombination. After the booster, most clones that had expanded after primary vaccination were detected again (around 97% of CD4 and about 88% of CD8), suggesting broad maintenance of memory. FACS-sorted repertoires could contain abundant contaminating clonotypes from the bulk population, so computational filtering was required. The secondary T-cell response was weaker than the primary response but faster, peaking on day 5 instead of day 15. The study included only a couple of donors, which limits how far the findings can be generalized.

The label giving this sample's treatment or condition can be read as: live attenuated yellow fever vaccine strain. At each blood-draw timepoint, two biological replicates of bulk PBMCs were collected. A standard Ficoll-Paque protocol was used to isolate PBMCs from peripheral blood. RNA was extracted with TriZol from bulk PBMCs, CD4 and CD8 fractions, and dextramer-positive and dextramer-negative fractions. From cysteine to phenylalanine, the CDR3 is 14 amino acids long. Only the CDR3 region is kept as DNA, spanning 42 bases read in frame from base 1. From a lookup of the germline V gene, CDR1 and CDR2 are SGHDT and YYEEEE. Germline trimming amounts to 0 bases on V and 6 bases on J, with 1 as the count of junction bases outside the gene matches. Synthesis of TCR cDNA relied on 5'RACE template switching, a step that introduced a universal primer site along with unique molecular identifiers. cDNA synthesis was primed from both the TCR alpha and TCR beta constant segments. Libraries were amplified in two PCR steps, with sample barcodes and sequencing adapters added in the second step. Sequencing of libraries was performed on Illumina HiSeq 2500 (2x100 bp) or NovaSeq (2x150 bp). On the authors' methods: Demultiplexing of reads and collapsing into UMI consensus sequences were performed with MIGEC, and V(D)J alignment was carried out with MiXCR. Using edgeR on replicate PBMC samples, clonotypes were called vaccine-responding if FDR was below 0.01 and the log2 fold change was above 5 up to day 15. Each bulk clonotype was labeled CD4 or CD8 based on which sequenced repertoire, CD4 or CD8, contained the clonotype at higher abundance. The public reads were quality trimmed at Q25 with fastp and then assembled into clones with MiXCR by TCRdb, keeping productive beta chains. Each CDR3 protein appears once, grouped with its most common genes and DNA. The V and J calls come from TCRdb's annotation, not from the publication. This sample holds about 360,000 distinct CDR3 sequences; approximately 6% were observed only once. The top ten clonotypes cover approximately 15% of the sample.

Sequences were derived from PBMCs, sampled 5 days after the yellow fever booster vaccination. The chain is assembled from TRBV5-6 and TRBJ2-5, with 11 central nucleotides matching TRBD1. This receptor was taken from a man younger than 40 who received the YFV17D yellow fever vaccine. The CDR3 corresponds to CASSLGTGGKTQYF. The DNA sequence is as follows: TGTGCCAGCAGCTTGGGGACAGGGGGCAAGACCCAGTACTTC. The full variable domain, completed from the reference TRBV5-6 and TRBJ2-5 proteins outside the CDR3, reads DAGVTQSPTHLIKTRGQQVTLRCSPKSGHDTVSWYQQALGQGPQFIFQYYEEEERQRGNFPDRFSGHQFPNYSSELNVNALLLGDSALYLCASSLGTGGKTQYFGPGTRLLVL.